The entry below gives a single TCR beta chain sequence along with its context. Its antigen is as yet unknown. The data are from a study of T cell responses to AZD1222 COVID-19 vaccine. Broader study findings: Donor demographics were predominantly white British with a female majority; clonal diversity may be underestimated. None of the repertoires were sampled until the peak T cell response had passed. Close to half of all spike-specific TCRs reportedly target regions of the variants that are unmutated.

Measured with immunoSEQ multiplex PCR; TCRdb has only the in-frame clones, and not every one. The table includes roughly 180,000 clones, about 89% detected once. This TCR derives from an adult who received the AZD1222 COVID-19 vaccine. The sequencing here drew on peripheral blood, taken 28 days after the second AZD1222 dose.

The CDR3 region is CASSLEGPLAGAGEQYF. CDR3 DNA: TGCGCCAGCAGCTTGGAGGGTCCCCTGGCTGGGGCGGGCGAGCAGTACTTC. This chain joins TRBV5-1 and TRBJ2-7, with D perhaps TRBD1 or TRBD2 (5 bases each). The CDR3 is 17 residues long. Germline V gene data show CDR1 as SGHRS and CDR2 as YFSETQ. V was pared by 0 bases and J by 6 bases, with 22 bases between.